The next 19 T cell receptor beta chains were all read from a single sample in a study of cytomegalovirus exposure and HLA in healthy donors. PCR amplification relied on 60 Vbeta primers (plus 13 Jbeta primers). Some clones are missing from TCRdb's copy, which holds only in-frame ones; the method was immunoSEQ multiplex PCR. The sample has more than 100,000 clones; roughly four fifths are singletons. Sequenced material: PBMCs. The receptors were sampled from a woman aged 30 to 39 in good health and CMV-seropositive.

This sequence joins TRBV6-1 and TRBJ2-3; maybe TRBD2 (6 bases). The CDR3 sequence is 14 residues long. In germline, CDR1 is MNHNS, CDR2 SASEGT. V lost 5 bases and J lost 0, with 9 bases in between. The CDR3 region has the DNA TGTGCCAGCAGTCTAGGGACTAGCACAGATACGCAGTATTTT. As protein: CASSLGTSTDTQYF.

This sequence joins TRBV19 and TRBJ1-6, with 7 bases that match TRBD1. Germline assignment: CDR1 LNHDA and CDR2 SQIVND (reference sequence). Trimming removed 6 bases from V and 10 bases from J; junction bases left unmatched: 9. The CDR3 loop spans 14 amino acids. The CDR3 sequence: CASRTRRGLSPLHF. The CDR3 DNA sequence: TGTGCCAGTAGGACGAGAAGGGGGCTGTCACCCCTCCACTTT.

V usage is TRBV6-1 and J usage is TRBJ1-5, with D possibly matching TRBD1 (6 bases). The CDR3 is 15 residues long. V was clipped by 5 bases and J by 4 bases, with 15 bases between them. From germline, CDR1 is MNHNS and CDR2 SASEGT. The CDR3 DNA reads as TGTGCCAGCAGTCCTAAGGGGGACCCAAATCAGCCCCAGCATTTT. Translating it yields CASSPKGDPNQPQHF.

This clone was seen more than once but under ten times. The V call is TRBV2, the J call TRBJ2-5; TRBD2 agrees at 13 bases. V shed 0 bases and J 9 bases; nucleotides not matched to a gene: 1. CDR1 and CDR2 (germline): SNHLY, FYNNEI. The CDR3 sequence is 14 residues long. The CDR3 nucleotides read TGTGCCAGCAGTGAAGCCGGGACTAGCGGGGCCCAGTACTTC. Translation: CASSEAGTSGAQYF.

The chain carries TRBV6-6 and TRBJ1-6; 8 bases line up with TRBD1. Unmatched junction bases numbered 4, after V lost 2 bases and J lost 4 bases. The CDR3 spans 16 residues. Germline V CDR1 and CDR2: MNHNY, SVGAGI (reference sequence). The CDR3, as DNA: TGTGCCAGCAGTTACCTAGGACAGGGTTATAATTCACCCCTCCACTTT. Amino acids: CASSYLGQGYNSPLHF.

The chain recombines TRBV9 with TRBJ2-1; 9 bases align to TRBD2. This CDR3 is 15 amino acids long. The trim removed 0 bases at V and 8 bases at J, leaving 6 bases unmatched. Germline CDR1 and CDR2: SGDLS and YYNGEE. CDR3 protein: CASSVGAGGWDEQFF. The CDR3 DNA reads as TGTGCCAGCAGCGTAGGAGCGGGGGGTTGGGATGAGCAGTTCTTC.

This clone was counted between two and nine times. The chain links TRBV30 to TRBJ2-2; 8 bases fit TRBD2. The V gene's germline CDR1 is GTSNPN and CDR2 SVGIG (reference sequence). Trimming took 2 bases from V and 5 from J; bases not matched to a gene: 4. The CDR3 runs to 14 residues. CDR3: CAWSRGGGTGELFF. CDR3 coding DNA: TGTGCCTGGAGTCGGGGGGGCGGTACCGGGGAGCTGTTTTTT.

This clone was picked up a small number of times. In DNA form, the CDR3 reads TGTGCCAGCAGTGAAGCGGGAGAGTTGGCCAAAAACATTCAGTACTTC. Translating gives CASSEAGELAKNIQYF. This chain links TRBV2 with TRBJ2-4, with D possibly being TRBD2 (5 bases). Trimming removed 0 bases from V and 1 base from J, with 10 bases in between. The germline CDR1 and CDR2 sequences are SNHLY and FYNNEI. The CDR3 runs to 16 residues.

The chain links TRBV6-5 to TRBJ2-3; no clear D gene. Germline V gene data show CDR1 as MNHEY and CDR2 as SVGAGI. There are 15 residues in the CDR3. V was trimmed by 4 bases and J by 1 base, leaving 12 bases between them. The CDR3 nucleotides are TGTGCCAGCAGTTCTCTCCCCCAGGGCACAGATACGCAGTATTTT. As protein: CASSSLPQGTDTQYF.

V gene TRBV4-3 combines with J gene TRBJ1-1; 11 bases fit TRBD1. The germline V gene has CDR1 LGHNA and CDR2 YSLEER. CDR3 length: 15 residues. The V gene end was trimmed by 1 base and the J gene end by 11 bases; junction bases not matched to a gene: 9. The CDR3 sequence: CASSQGQDRGREAFF. For the CDR3, the DNA is TGCGCCAGCAGCCAAGGTCAGGACAGGGGGCGCGAGGCTTTCTTT.

V and J are TRBV15 and TRBJ2-1; the D gene is possibly TRBD2 (7 bases). V lost 2 bases and J lost 4, with 12 bases in between. The CDR3 is 15 residues long. In germline, CDR1 is LNHNV, CDR2 YYDKDF (reference sequence). CDR3 bases: TGTGCCACCAGCAGAAGGGGGGGCGGGTACAATGAGCAGTTCTTC. This codes for CATSRRGGGYNEQFF.

The V call is TRBV30, the J call TRBJ2-5, with 8 bases identical to TRBD1. Unmatched junction bases numbered 13, after V lost 4 bases and J lost 0 bases. The CDR3 is 17 amino acids. Germline values: CDR1 GTSNPN, CDR2 SVGIG (reference sequence). CDR3 DNA sequence: TGTGCCTGGACTCGGAAGGGGACAGGAAGGTACCAAGAGACCCAGTACTTC. This translates into CAWTRKGTGRYQETQYF.

This clone has a single count. The rearrangement joins TRBV28 to TRBJ2-7, with D possibly being TRBD1 (5 bases). Trimming shortened V by 9 bases and J by 0 bases, and 9 bases separated the two germline ends. Germline values: CDR1 MDHEN, CDR2 SYDVKM. The CDR3 extends over 12 amino acids. The CDR3 DNA reads as TGTGCCAGTGACGACAGCTCCTACGAGCAGTACTTC. This codes for CASDDSSYEQYF.

This chain joins TRBV5-1 and TRBJ2-7, with D possibly matching TRBD2 (6 bases). CDR1 and CDR2 (germline): SGHRS, YFSETQ. V lost 2 bases, J lost 7 bases, and 19 bases lay in between. The CDR3 consists of 15 residues. The CDR3 loop reads CASSFSGSLPGEQYF. CDR3 coding DNA: TGCGCCAGCAGCTTTAGCGGATCCCTACCCGGGGAGCAGTACTTC.

This clone was observed a single time. J is TRBJ2-1 and V is TRBV5-4; 8 bases fit TRBD2. Germline-derived CDR1 and CDR2 are SGHNT and YYREEE (reference sequence). V lost 0 bases and J lost 7; bases outside the gene matches: 12. CDR3 length equals 17 residues. CDR3 region: CASSLALFGGAGNEQFF. As DNA, the CDR3 is TGTGCCAGCAGCTTGGCACTCTTCGGGGGGGCAGGTAATGAGCAGTTCTTC.

This chain connects TRBV9 to TRBJ1-3; D may be TRBD1 (5 bases). Germline V gene data show CDR1 as SGDLS and CDR2 as YYNGEE. Trimming removed 3 bases at V and 1 base at J, with 17 bases between. There are 17 residues in the CDR3. Written as DNA, the CDR3 is TGTGCCAGCAGCGAGAGACAGCGGGGTTGGTCTGGAAACACCATATATTTT. Encoded protein: CASSERQRGWSGNTIYF.

This clone was seen a handful of times. The rearrangement links TRBV2 to TRBJ1-5; no definite D call. V lost 2 bases to trimming and J lost 0 bases, with 8 bases between them. The germline V gene has CDR1 SNHLY and CDR2 FYNNEI. CDR3 length: 15 residues. CDR3 sequence: CASSETVHSNQPQHF. CDR3 coding DNA: TGTGCCAGCAGTGAAACAGTTCATAGCAATCAGCCCCAGCATTTT. Combining the CDR3 with reference TRBV2 and TRBJ1-5 gives the whole variable domain EPEVTQTPSHQVTQMGQEVILRCVPISNHLYFYWYRQILGQKVEFLVSFYNNEISEKSEIFDDQFSVERPDGSNFTLKIRSTKLEDSAMYFCASSETVHSNQPQHFGDGTRLSIL.

This clone was observed once. For the CDR3, the DNA is TGTGCCAGCAGTTTACAGGGGCATGATTACGAGCAGTACTTC. Protein product: CASSLQGHDYEQYF. The chain carries TRBV27 and TRBJ2-7, with D tentatively TRBD1 (6 bases). Between the trimmed V and J ends, which lost 2 bases and 4 bases, there was a span of 12 bases. The CDR3 is 14 amino acids. Germline V gives CDR1 MNHEY, CDR2 SMNVEV (reference sequence).

This chain connects TRBV4-1 to TRBJ2-1, with D possibly TRBD1 on 5 matching bases. V lost 0 bases and J 1 base, leaving 13 bases between the germline ends. In germline, CDR1 is MGHRA, CDR2 YSYEKL. This CDR3 comprises 17 residues. CDR3 sequence: CASSQDLWQGSYNEQFF. The CDR3 DNA follows: TGCGCCAGCAGCCAAGATCTCTGGCAGGGATCCTACAATGAGCAGTTCTTC.